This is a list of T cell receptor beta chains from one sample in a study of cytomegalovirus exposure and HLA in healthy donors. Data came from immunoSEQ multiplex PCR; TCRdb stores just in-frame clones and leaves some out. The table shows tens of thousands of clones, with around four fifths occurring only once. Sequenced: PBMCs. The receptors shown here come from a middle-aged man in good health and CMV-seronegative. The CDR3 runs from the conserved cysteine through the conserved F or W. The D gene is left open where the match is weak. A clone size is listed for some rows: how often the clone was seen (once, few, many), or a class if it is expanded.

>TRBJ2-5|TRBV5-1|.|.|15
TGCGCCAGCAGCTTGCCGCTTCGGCAGGGGGAGACCCAGTACTTC
CASSLPLRQGETQYF
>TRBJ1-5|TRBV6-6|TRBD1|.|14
TGTGCCAGCAGTTACTCAGGGGGCGGGCAGCCCCAGCATTTT
CASSYSGGGQPQHF
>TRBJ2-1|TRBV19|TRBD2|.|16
TGTGCCAGTAGTCTGGCTAGCGGGACCCCCTACAATGAGCAGTTCTTC
CASSLASGTPYNEQFF
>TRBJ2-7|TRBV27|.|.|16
TGTGCCAGCAGTTTTGGGGCAGGGGAAAGCTACTACGAGCAGTACTTC
CASSFGAGESYYEQYF
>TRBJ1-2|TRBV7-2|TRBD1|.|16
TGTGCCAGCAGCCCCCTGACAGGGAGGTATAACTATGGCTACACCTTC
CASSPLTGRYNYGYTF
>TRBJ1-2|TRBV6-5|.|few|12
TGTGCCAGCAGGCGCAGGGATGGCGGCTACACCTTC
CASRRRDGGYTF
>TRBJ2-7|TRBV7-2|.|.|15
TGTGCCAGCAGCCCCCAAGCCAAGGAGGTCTACGAGCAGTACTTC
CASSPQAKEVYEQYF
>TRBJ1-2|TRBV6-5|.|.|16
TGTGCCAGCAGTTACTCATCAGGGGCCAGTAACTATGGCTACACCTTC
CASSYSSGASNYGYTF
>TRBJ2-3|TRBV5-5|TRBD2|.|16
TGTGCCAGCAGCACTCCTAGCGGTACTAGCACAGATACGCAGTATTTT
CASSTPSGTSTDTQYF
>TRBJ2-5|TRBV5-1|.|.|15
TGCGCCAGCAGCTCTTTAGCGGTTGGAGGGGAGACCCAGTACTTC
CASSSLAVGGETQYF
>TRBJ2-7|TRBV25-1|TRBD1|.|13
TGTGCCAGCAGAGGGACAGGGGTCTACGAGCAGTACTTC
CASRGTGVYEQYF
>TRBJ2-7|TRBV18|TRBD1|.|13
TGTGCCAGCGCTCGGGACAGCTCCTACGAGCAGTACTTC
CASARDSSYEQYF
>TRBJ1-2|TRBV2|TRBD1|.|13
TGTGCCAGCACCGTTGACAGGGGGGGTGGCTACACCTTC
CASTVDRGGGYTF
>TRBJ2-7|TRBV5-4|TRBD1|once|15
TGTGCCAACAGCGGACAGGACAGGGGGCAAGGCGAGCAGTACTTC
CANSGQDRGQGEQYF
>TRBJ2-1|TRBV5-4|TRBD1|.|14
TGTGCCAGCAGCTTGGCGGGACAGGGGGATGAGCAGTTCTTC
CASSLAGQGDEQFF
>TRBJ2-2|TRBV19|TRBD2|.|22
TGTGCCAGTCGGGCCCCCTGCCCCGTCACTAGCGGGAGGGCCGACGTACCCGGGGAGCTGTTTTTT
CASRAPCPVTSGRADVPGELFF
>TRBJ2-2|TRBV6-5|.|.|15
TGTGCCAGCACCCCGGACGCCAGCGGCACCGGGGAGCTGTTTTTT
CASTPDASGTGELFF
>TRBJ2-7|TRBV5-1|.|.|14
TGCGCCAGCAGCTTGCAGGGATTTCCCTACGAGCAGTACTTC
CASSLQGFPYEQYF
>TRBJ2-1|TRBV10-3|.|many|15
TGTGCCATCGGGGGCTCCCCCAGGTTTGGCGATGAGCAGTTCTTC
CAIGGSPRFGDEQFF
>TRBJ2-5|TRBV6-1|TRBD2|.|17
TGTGCCAGCAGTGAAACTAGCGGGGGGGCGGGTAGAGAGACCCAGTACTTC
CASSETSGGAGRETQYF
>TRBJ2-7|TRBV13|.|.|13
TGTGCCAGCAGCTCAAGACAGGACTACGAGCAGTACTTC
CASSSRQDYEQYF
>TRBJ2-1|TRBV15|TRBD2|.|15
TGTGCCACCAGCAGAGCTCGGCTAGCGGACGATGAGCAGTTCTTC
CATSRARLADDEQFF
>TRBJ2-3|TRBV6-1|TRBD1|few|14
TGTGCCAGCAGTGACACAGGGGGCGCAGATACGCAGTATTTT
CASSDTGGADTQYF
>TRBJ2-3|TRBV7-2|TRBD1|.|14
TGTGCCAGCAGCTTGGGACAGGGGGGGGTTACGCAGTATTTT
CASSLGQGGVTQYF
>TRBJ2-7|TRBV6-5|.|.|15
TGTGCCAGCAGTTACTCAGGTCAGGACTTATACGAGCAGTACTTC
CASSYSGQDLYEQYF
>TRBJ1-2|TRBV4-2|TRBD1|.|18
TGTGCCAGCAGCCAAGCAAGAGGGAGACAGGGGGCGAGGGGAGGCTACACCTTC
CASSQARGRQGARGGYTF
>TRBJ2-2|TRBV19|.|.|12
TGTGCCAGTACCAAATCAACCGGGGAGCTGTTTTTT
CASTKSTGELFF
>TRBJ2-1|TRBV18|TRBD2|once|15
TGTGCCAGCTCACCAACGGGGGGTTCCAGAAATGAGCAGTTCTTC
CASSPTGGSRNEQFF
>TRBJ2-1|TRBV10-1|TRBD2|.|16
TGCGCCAGCAGTCGTAGCGGGGGACCCCTTAACAATGAGCAGTTCTTC
CASSRSGGPLNNEQFF
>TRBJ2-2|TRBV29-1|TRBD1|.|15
TGCAGCGTTATACCGGGACAGGGGTTCACCGGGGAGCTGTTTTTT
CSVIPGQGFTGELFF
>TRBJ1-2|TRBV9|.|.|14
TGTGCCAGCAGCGTCTCCGGGACAAACTATGGCTACACCTTC
CASSVSGTNYGYTF
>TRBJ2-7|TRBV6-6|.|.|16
TGTGCCAGCAGTTACTCCCCCACGGGAGCTTTGGGCGAGCAGTACTTC
CASSYSPTGALGEQYF
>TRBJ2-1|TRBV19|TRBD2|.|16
TGTGCCAGTAGTACTAGCGGGAGGACCTCCTACAATGAGCAGTTCTTC
CASSTSGRTSYNEQFF
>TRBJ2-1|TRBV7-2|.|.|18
TGTGCCAGCAGCTCCCGTTGGGGCGGGGGCCACTCCTACAATGAGCAGTTCTTC
CASSSRWGGGHSYNEQFF
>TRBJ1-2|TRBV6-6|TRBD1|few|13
TGTGCCAGCGGTACAGGGGGCAGGAAAGGCTACACCTTC
CASGTGGRKGYTF
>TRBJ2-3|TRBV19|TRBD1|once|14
TGTGCCAGTAGTCTTTCCGGGACAGGGTCTCCGCAGTATTTT
CASSLSGTGSPQYF
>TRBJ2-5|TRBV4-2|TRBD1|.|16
TGTGCCAGCAGCCAGGTCGGACAGGTGTACCAAGAGACCCAGTACTTC
CASSQVGQVYQETQYF
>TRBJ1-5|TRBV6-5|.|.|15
TGTGCCAGCAGTTTAGCGCAGAGTAGCAATCAGCCCCAGCATTTT
CASSLAQSSNQPQHF
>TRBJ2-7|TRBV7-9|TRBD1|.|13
TGTGCCAGCAGCTCGGACAGGGGTTACGAGCAGTACTTC
CASSSDRGYEQYF
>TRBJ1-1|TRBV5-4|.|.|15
TGTGCCAGCAGCTTGGTACCGCTTGTAGAGACTGAAGCTTTCTTT
CASSLVPLVETEAFF
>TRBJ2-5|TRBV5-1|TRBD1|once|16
TGCGCCAGCAGCTTGGGGGGACAGGGGGGCCAAGAGACCCAGTACTTC
CASSLGGQGGQETQYF
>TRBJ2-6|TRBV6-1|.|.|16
TGTGCCAGCAGTGAGGGACACAGGGCTGGGGCCAACGTCCTGACTTTC
CASSEGHRAGANVLTF
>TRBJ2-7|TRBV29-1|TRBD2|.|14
TGCAGCGTAACGAAAGCGGGAGGAACGGACGAGCAGTACTTC
CSVTKAGGTDEQYF
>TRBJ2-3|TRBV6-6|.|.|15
TGTGCCAGCAGTTACACCGGACAGTTCACAGATACGCAGTATTTT
CASSYTGQFTDTQYF
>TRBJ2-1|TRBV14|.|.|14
TGTGCCAGCAGCCAAGACTACTCCTACAATGAGCAGTTCTTC
CASSQDYSYNEQFF
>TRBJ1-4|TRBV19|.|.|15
TGTGCCAGTAGATGGAACGAGGCAGGGAGGGAAAAACTGTTTTTT
CASRWNEAGREKLFF
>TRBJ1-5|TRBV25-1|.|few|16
TGTGCCAATCCCGGGACACCTAAGCCCAGCACTCAGCCCCAGCATTTT
CANPGTPKPSTQPQHF
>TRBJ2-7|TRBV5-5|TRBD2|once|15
TGTGCCAGCAGTTCGCCGGGACTACTAATCTACGAGCAGTACTTC
CASSSPGLLIYEQYF
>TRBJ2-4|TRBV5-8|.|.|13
TGTGCCAGCTCATCCAGGGCGCAGGGCATTCAGTACTTC
CASSSRAQGIQYF
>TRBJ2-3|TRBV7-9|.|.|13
TGTGCCAGCAGCTTAGGAGGAACAGATACGCAGTATTTT
CASSLGGTDTQYF
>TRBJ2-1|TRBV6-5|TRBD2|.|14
TGTGCCAGCAGTTACAGGACTAGGCGCAATGAGCAGTTCTTC
CASSYRTRRNEQFF
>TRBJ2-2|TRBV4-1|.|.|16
TGCGCCAGCAGCCAAGTACAAAGTCTAGTCACCGGGGAGCTGTTTTTT
CASSQVQSLVTGELFF
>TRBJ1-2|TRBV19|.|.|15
TGTGCCAGTAGGCTAGTCCGGCAGGGGATACTAGGCTACACCTTC
CASRLVRQGILGYTF
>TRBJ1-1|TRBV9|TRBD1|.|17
TGTGCCAGCAGCCTCGGGACAGGGGGCGGTTGGAGCACTGAAGCTTTCTTT
CASSLGTGGGWSTEAFF
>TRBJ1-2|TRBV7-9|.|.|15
TGTTCCAGCAGCTTATTTCCCAGGCTTAACTATGGCTACACCTTC
CSSSLFPRLNYGYTF
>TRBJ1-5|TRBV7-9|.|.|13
TGTGCCAGCAGCTTAGACTTAAACCAGCCCCAGCATTTT
CASSLDLNQPQHF
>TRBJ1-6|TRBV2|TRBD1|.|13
TGTGCCAGCTGGGACAGGGGGCCGTCGGCCCTCCACTTT
CASWDRGPSALHF